These 15 T cell receptor beta chains came from one sample sequenced in a study of tumor-infiltrating lymphocytes in primary liver carcinoma. Starting material for RNA and DNA co-extraction consisted of about 17-32 mg of unsorted bulk tissue. Reverse transcription of 500 ng total RNA with a constant-region primer produced TCR beta cDNA. What produced the TCR beta libraries was three nested multiplex PCR rounds using slightly modified ARM-PCR. PCR rounds one and two used TRBV1-TRBV30 forward primers with a C-beta reverse primer for around 9 cycles each. TCRdb itself ran the multiplex PCR reads through MiXCR, one entry per CDR3 protein. Of approximately 54,000 distinct CDR3 sequences listed, about 80% are singletons. The source material was liver tumor tissue from sampling region 2. The sample's subset: tumor region T2, inferior pole. Source of these receptors: a man aged 40-50 years with primary liver carcinoma and hepatitis B virus infection.

The V and J genes are TRBV9 and TRBJ2-7, with a possible D match to TRBD1 (6 bases). This CDR3 has 14 residues. Per germline, CDR1 SGDLS and CDR2 YYNGEE. The germline V and J ends were trimmed by 3 bases and 5 bases, with 15 bases remaining between them. CDR3 amino acids: CASSAGTRLDEQYF. CDR3 nucleotides: TGTGCCAGCAGCGCCGGGACAAGGTTGGACGAGCAGTACTTC.

A note on this clonotype: The junction does not match germline at one end; this may be a read error. The chain has TRBV5-1 and TRBJ2-2; D is unresolved. The CDR3 has 14 residues. Germline V gene sequence: CDR1 SGHRS, CDR2 YFSETQ. The CDR3 region is CASSLAANTGELFF. The CDR3 region has the DNA TGCGCCAGCAGCTTGGCGGCGAATACCGGGGAGCTGTTTTTT.

Ten or more counts support this clonotype. The chain is built from TRBV28 and TRBJ2-5, with 7 positions matching TRBD1. This CDR3 is 13 amino acids long. Germline V CDR1 and CDR2: MDHEN, SYDVKM. V lost 6 bases and J lost 3; bases outside the gene matches: 4. The CDR3 nucleotides are TGTGCCAGCAGATCTACAGGGGAAGAGACCCAGTACTTC. Its protein product is CASRSTGEETQYF.

Of note for this clonotype: The CDR3 end shows no conserved phenylalanine or tryptophan, and so a read error is likely. The rearrangement links TRBV7-2 to TRBJ2-7, with TRBD2 as a possible D gene (7 bases). Germline-derived CDR1 and CDR2 are SGHTA and FQGNSA. The CDR3 runs to 15 residues. Trimming took 7 bases from V and 3 from J, leaving 19 bases between them. The CDR3 here is CASTRERDNFYEQYL. The DNA of the CDR3 is TGTGCCAGCACGCGGGAGCGGGACAACTTCTACGAGCAGTACTTA.

Turning to this clonotype: One end of the junction is discordant with germline, which a read error may explain. The chain joins TRBV12-3 or TRBV12-4 to TRBJ2-1, with D perhaps being TRBD1 or TRBD2 (5 bases each). This CDR3 is built from 14 residues. CDR3 nucleotide sequence: TGTCCCAGTACTATAGGTCAGAGGGGCAATGAGCTGTTCTTC. Translation gives CPSTIGQRGNELFF.

The CDR3 sequence is CASSSDIRLAMGEQFF. Here the CDR3 DNA reads TGTGCCAGCAGCTCGGATATCAGACTAGCCATGGGTGAACAGTTCTTC. The gene calls are TRBV11-2 and TRBJ2-1; 7 bases map to TRBD2. The CDR3 is 16 residues long. Germline-derived CDR1 and CDR2 are SGHAT and FQNNGV. The V segment lost 4 bases and the J segment 13 bases; nucleotides outside the gene matches: 19.

A word on this clonotype: One end of the junction does not line up with germline, which may come from a read error. This rearrangement joins TRBV28 to TRBJ1-6; the D gene is possibly TRBD1 (6 bases). The CDR3 runs to 13 residues. CDR1 is MDHEN and CDR2 is SYDVKM in the germline V gene. In nucleotides, the CDR3 is TGTGCCAGCAGTTTCAGGGGAGGATCACCTCTCTACTTT. It codes for CASSFRGGSPLYF.

Notes on this clonotype: At one boundary the junction diverges from the germline segment, which might be a read error. This rearrangement joins TRBV6-5 to TRBJ1-1; D ambiguous. The CDR3 extends over 14 amino acids. Germline V gene lookup returns CDR1 MNHEY and CDR2 SVGAGI. The CDR3 DNA is TGTGCCAGCAGTTACGGAAGGGCGAACACTGAAGCTATCTTT. Its translation is CASSYGRANTEAIF.

Worth noting for this clonotype: One junction end does not reproduce the germline sequence, and a read error may be involved. This rearrangement joins TRBV12-3 or TRBV12-4 to TRBJ2-1; 8 bases fit TRBD2. This CDR3 comprises 18 residues. CDR3 sequence (DNA): TGCGCCAGCAGTCCTATGGGAGCGGGAGATGGCTCCTACAATGAGCAGTTCTTC. It encodes CASSPMGAGDGSYNEQFF.

As regards this clonotype: A clone one base away is much larger, so this may be a read error. The rearrangement uses TRBV7-9 and TRBJ2-5, with D perhaps matching TRBD2 (5 bases). The V end lost 10 bases, the J end lost 4 bases, and 10 bases lay between the germline ends. This CDR3 region has 11 residues. The germline V gene encodes CDR1 SEHNR and CDR2 FQNEAQ (reference sequence). The CDR3 region is CAIGSGETQYF. As DNA, the CDR3 is TGTGCCATCGGAAGCGGAGAGACCCAGTACTTC.

In the case of this clonotype: At one end the junction does not follow the germline gene, possibly because of a read error. The rearrangement uses TRBV30 and TRBJ2-7, with D hard to call. Germline CDR1 is GTSNPN and CDR2 is SVGIG (reference sequence). The CDR3 runs 13 residues. The CDR3 DNA is TGTGCTTGGACCCTAGTAAACGAAAACGAGCTGTACTTC. This translates into CAWTLVNENELYF.

Comments on this clonotype: The junction departs from germline at one end; a sequencing error may be responsible. The chain has TRBV6-5 and TRBJ1-2, with D uncertain. Germline V gene data show CDR1 as MNHEY and CDR2 as SVGAGI. The CDR3 is 14 amino acids. In DNA, the CDR3 is TGTGTCATTTCGGAGAAGGGAAAAAACTATGGCTACACCTTT. Translation: CVISEKGKNYGYTF.

Comment on this clonotype: A read error may account for a junction end that differs from germline. V is TRBV29-1 and J is TRBJ2-3; D remains unclear. CDR1 and CDR2 (germline): SQVTM, ANQGSEA. There are 13 residues in the CDR3. The CDR3 DNA follows: TGCAGCGTACCACACCCCGGCACAGATACGAAGTATTTT. It encodes CSVPHPGTDTKYF.

This clonotype was seen a single time. Its ends do not fully match the called genes, so a read error is possible. The chain is built from TRBV11-2 and TRBJ2-7; the D gene is possibly TRBD2 (5 bases). Germline assignment: CDR1 SGHAT and CDR2 FQNNGV. This CDR3 comprises 15 residues. For the CDR3, the DNA is TGTGCCAGTAGCCTCGGCAGGACTCTACCCTACGAGCGGTACTTC. It codes for CASSLGRTLPYERYF.

The genes are TRBV5-4 and TRBJ2-5, with D hard to call. The CDR3 is made up of 13 amino acids. V lost 4 bases to trimming and J lost 2 bases, with 9 bases between them. Germline V gives CDR1 SGHNT, CDR2 YYREEE (reference sequence). The CDR3 loop reads CASSLRWQETQYF. For the CDR3, the DNA is TGTGCCAGCAGCCTGAGGTGGCAAGAGACCCAGTACTTC.